These 14 T cell receptor beta chains were sequenced from one sample in a study of CD8 T cells in ankylosing spondylitis. Using its own MiXCR run on the 5' RACE reads, TCRdb lists one record per CDR3 protein. The data show 85,000 to 100,000 distinct CDR3 sequences, roughly 8.3% seen once. The sequenced sample consisted of blood, either unsorted or a sorted T cell fraction (not recorded which). The receptors were gathered from a male donor with ankylosing spondylitis or in good health (not recorded which).

On this clonotype: A much larger clone differs from this one at a single base, so this may be a read error. The chain carries TRBV20-1 and TRBJ1-2, with D possibly being TRBD1 (6 bases). The CDR3 runs 14 residues. Trimming pared 5 bases from V and 8 bases from J, leaving 21 bases between. Per the germline V gene, CDR1 is DFQATT and CDR2 is SNEGSKA (reference sequence). The CDR3 is CSAADGGPFGGYTF. The CDR3 DNA reads as TGCAGTGCTGCAGACGGGGGCCCGTTCGGGGGCTACACCTTC.

This clonotype has at least ten counts. The chain employs TRBV30 and TRBJ2-2; D not resolved. The CDR3 sequence is 14 residues long. Germline assignment: CDR1 GTSNPN and CDR2 SVGIG (reference sequence). The germline V and J ends were trimmed by 8 bases and 0 bases, with 13 bases remaining between them. CDR3 sequence (DNA): TGTGCCCGGAACGCGTTAGCGAACACCGGGGAGCTGTTTTTT. It translates to CARNALANTGELFF.

This clonotype was detected many times. The genes are TRBV2 and TRBJ1-2, with D unclear. With 3 bases removed from V and 7 bases from J, the gap between germline ends came to 9 bases. Germline V lookup: CDR1 SNHLY, CDR2 FYNNEI. This CDR3 is 12 amino acids long. The CDR3 DNA reads as TGTGCCAGCAGTGATTGGTCCCTTGGCTACACCTTC. Its translation: CASSDWSLGYTF. Variable domain in full (rest from reference TRBV2 and TRBJ1-2): EPEVTQTPSHQVTQMGQEVILRCVPISNHLYFYWYRQILGQKVEFLVSFYNNEISEKSEIFDDQFSVERPDGSNFTLKIRSTKLEDSAMYFCASSDWSLGYTFGSGTRLTVV.

Ten or more counts support this clonotype. The J gene is TRBJ2-2, the V gene TRBV20-1; D gene ambiguous. Trimming shortened V by 0 bases and J by 4 bases, and 9 bases separated the two germline ends. This CDR3 is built from 14 residues. Germline V gene sequence: CDR1 DFQATT, CDR2 SNEGSKA (reference sequence). CDR3 sequence reads: CSARDGPSTGELFF. Here the CDR3 DNA reads TGCAGTGCTAGAGACGGTCCGAGCACCGGGGAGCTGTTTTTT.

The V gene is TRBV15, the J gene TRBJ2-1, with TRBD2 matching over 13 bases. The CDR3 covers 15 residues. Germline V CDR1 and CDR2: LNHNV, YYDKDF (reference sequence). V lost 2 bases to trimming and J lost 9 bases; unmatched junction nucleotides: 4. The CDR3 reads CATSRRRTSGGEQFF. CDR3 coding DNA: TGTGCCACCAGCAGAAGAAGGACTAGCGGGGGTGAGCAGTTCTTC. The whole variable domain, remainder taken from reference TRBV15 and TRBJ2-1, is DAMVIQNPRYQVTQFGKPVTLSCSQTLNHNVMYWYQQKSSQAPKLLFHYYDKDFNNEADTPDNFQSRRPNTSFCFLDIRSPGLGDTAMYLCATSRRRTSGGEQFFGPGTRLTVL.

The chain combines TRBV5-1 with TRBJ2-2; TRBD2 might be the D (5 bases). Germline CDR1 SGHRS, CDR2 YFSETQ. Trimming pared 2 bases from V and 5 bases from J, leaving 16 bases between. CDR3 length: 16 amino acids. CDR3 in amino acids: CASSFPTDFYTGELFF. Written as DNA, the CDR3 is TGCGCCAGCAGCTTCCCTACGGACTTTTATACCGGGGAGCTGTTTTTT.

In its sample, this clonotype was seen many times. The genes are TRBV12-3 or TRBV12-4 and TRBJ2-7, with TRBD1 identical over 9 bases. Germline trimming cut 6 bases from V and 4 bases from J; bases unmatched to any gene: 16. This CDR3 is 17 amino acids long. As DNA, the CDR3 is TGTGCCAGCAGCACCGGGACAGGGACATGGACGCCTTACGAGCAGTACTTC. Encoded protein: CASSTGTGTWTPYEQYF.

This clonotype has a count of ten or more. The CDR3 nucleotides are TGTGCCAGCTGGAGAGGAGGGGGCGGGAGCTACACCTTC. Its protein is CASWRGGGGSYTF. The rearrangement links TRBV5-6 to TRBJ1-2, with 7 bases matching TRBD1. CDR1 is SGHDT and CDR2 is YYEEEE in the germline V gene. The CDR3 runs to 13 residues. Losses at the gene ends were 7 bases for V and 9 bases for J; bases not matched to a gene: 12.

This clonotype was found many times. V and J are TRBV29-1 and TRBJ1-5, with 10 bases that match TRBD1. The CDR3 spans 14 residues. Germline V gene lookup returns CDR1 SQVTM and CDR2 ANQGSEA. J lost 7 bases, V lost 4 bases, and 7 bases had no gene match. CDR3 amino acids: CSVGDRGPGQPQHF. The CDR3 DNA reads as TGCAGCGTTGGTGACAGGGGGCCAGGGCAGCCCCAGCATTTT.

This clonotype was seen ten or more times. The chain carries TRBV20-1 and TRBJ1-5; D is perhaps TRBD1 (5 bases). Per the germline V gene, CDR1 is DFQATT and CDR2 is SNEGSKA (reference sequence). V lost 7 bases and J lost 2, with 9 bases in between. This CDR3 is 12 amino acids long. The CDR3 reads CSVGDGNQPQHF. DNA for the CDR3: TGCAGTGTGGGGGACGGCAATCAGCCCCAGCATTTT.

This clonotype was seen at least ten times. This rearrangement joins TRBV27 to TRBJ2-7; D is uncertain. Germline CDR1 is MNHEY and CDR2 is SMNVEV (reference sequence). This CDR3 has 13 residues. V gave up 9 bases and J gave up 3 bases, with 15 bases separating them. The CDR3 loop is CASAWGFHYEQYF. CDR3 DNA sequence: TGTGCCAGTGCGTGGGGATTCCACTACGAGCAGTACTTC.

This chain connects TRBV19 to TRBJ1-1, with 9 bases lining up with TRBD1. Per germline, CDR1 LNHDA and CDR2 SQIVND (reference sequence). Trimming removed 11 bases from V and 1 base from J; junction bases left unmatched: 14. There are 16 residues in the CDR3. The CDR3 here is CASLPLRTGANTEAFF. In DNA, the CDR3 is TGTGCCTCCCTCCCCCTCCGGACAGGGGCGAACACTGAAGCTTTCTTT. The full variable domain, completed using reference TRBV19 and TRBJ1-1, is DGGITQSPKYLFRKEGQNVTLSCEQNLNHDAMYWYRQDPGQGLRLIYYSQIVNDFQKGDIAEGYSVSREKKESFPLTVTSAQKNPTAFYLCASLPLRTGANTEAFFGQGTRLTVV.

At least ten counts were recorded for this clonotype. The CDR3 nucleotides read TGCAGTGCTAGAACGACCAGGGGGCGCGTCACCGGGGAGCTGTTTTTT. Its protein is CSARTTRGRVTGELFF. This rearrangement joins TRBV20-1 to TRBJ2-2, with 8 bases identical to TRBD1. The CDR3 loop spans 16 amino acids. Looked up from germline, CDR1 is DFQATT and CDR2 is SNEGSKA (reference sequence). The junction had 9 bases not matched to a gene; V was cut back by 2 bases and J by 4 bases.

This clonotype came up many times. V usage is TRBV6-5 and J usage is TRBJ1-2; 8 nucleotides line up with TRBD1. Germline trimming cut 4 bases from V and 7 bases from J; bases unmatched to any gene: 5. Germline CDR1 and CDR2: MNHEY and SVGAGI. The CDR3 sequence is 13 residues long. The CDR3 spells CASSSTGDIGYTF. Here the CDR3 DNA reads TGTGCCAGCAGTTCGACAGGGGATATTGGCTACACCTTC.